This T cell receptor beta chain was captured in a study of neurological immune-mediated disorders. TCRdb reprocessed the 5' RACE reads with MiXCR, giving one entry per CDR3 protein. Among approximately 68,000 distinct CDR3 sequences listed, roughly 4.9% were seen once. This clonotype was observed many times. Per the germline V gene, CDR1 is SGHRS and CDR2 is YFSETQ. The CDR3 extends over 16 amino acids. Losses at the gene ends were 4 bases for V and 8 bases for J; bases not matched to a gene: 8. The sequence was collected from a woman between 70 and 85 years old with multiple sclerosis. The gene calls are TRBV5-1 and TRBJ2-1; 14 bases align to TRBD2. Sequencing was carried out using PBMCs. CDR3 DNA sequence: TGCGCCAGCAGCGCGGGACTAGCGGGAGAAGGTGATGAGCAGTTCTTC. It codes for CASSAGLAGEGDEQFF.